The sequence of this TCR beta chain was determined in a study of a mutant IDH1 vaccine in newly diagnosed glioma. For the study at large: Vaccination was launched 4-6 weeks after radiotherapy alone, or with temozolomide cycles. The therapy given earlier, which was standard therapy, consisted of radiotherapy, temozolomide, or both, and most of the patients received both.

Time point described: week 23, last vaccination. A single vaccine dose contained 300 ug of mutant IDH1 20-mer peptide, and topical imiquimod was used with it. This clone was counted a single time. The antigen is undetermined. Profiling relied on immunoSEQ multiplex PCR, and the TCRdb table lists in-frame clones only, not all of them. This sample has about 20,000 clones, with about four fifths found just once. Study results and caveats: Patients mounted vaccine-induced immune responses in roughly 93% of cases.

The sequence was obtained from a man younger than 45 with glioma. Specimen: PBMCs, collected from a glioma patient whose treatment included an IDH1 peptide vaccine.

CDR3 loop: CASSPLAGGGETQYF. In DNA form, the CDR3 reads TGTGCCAGCAGCCCTCTCGCGGGAGGGGGAGAGACCCAGTACTTC. The rearrangement joins TRBV11-2 to TRBJ2-5, with 9 positions matching TRBD2. The CDR3 is 15 residues long. V was pared by 5 bases and J by 4 bases, with 8 bases of the junction left unmatched. Germline V lookup: CDR1 SGHAT, CDR2 FQNNGV.